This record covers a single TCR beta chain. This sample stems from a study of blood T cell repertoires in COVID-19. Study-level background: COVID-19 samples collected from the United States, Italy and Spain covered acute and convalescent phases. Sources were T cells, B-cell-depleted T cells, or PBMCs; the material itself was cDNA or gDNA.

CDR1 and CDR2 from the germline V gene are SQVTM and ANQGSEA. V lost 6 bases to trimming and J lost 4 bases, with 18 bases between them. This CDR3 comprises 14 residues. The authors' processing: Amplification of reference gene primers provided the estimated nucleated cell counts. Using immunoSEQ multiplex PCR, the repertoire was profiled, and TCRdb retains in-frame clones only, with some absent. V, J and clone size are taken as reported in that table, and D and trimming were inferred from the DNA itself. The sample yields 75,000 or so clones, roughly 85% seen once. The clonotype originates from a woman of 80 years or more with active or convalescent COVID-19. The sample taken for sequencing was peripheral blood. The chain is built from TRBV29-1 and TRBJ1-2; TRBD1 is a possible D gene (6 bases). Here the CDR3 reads CSVVVLDSAYGYTF. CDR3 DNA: TGCAGCGTGGTAGTTCTGGACAGTGCCTATGGCTACACCTTC.